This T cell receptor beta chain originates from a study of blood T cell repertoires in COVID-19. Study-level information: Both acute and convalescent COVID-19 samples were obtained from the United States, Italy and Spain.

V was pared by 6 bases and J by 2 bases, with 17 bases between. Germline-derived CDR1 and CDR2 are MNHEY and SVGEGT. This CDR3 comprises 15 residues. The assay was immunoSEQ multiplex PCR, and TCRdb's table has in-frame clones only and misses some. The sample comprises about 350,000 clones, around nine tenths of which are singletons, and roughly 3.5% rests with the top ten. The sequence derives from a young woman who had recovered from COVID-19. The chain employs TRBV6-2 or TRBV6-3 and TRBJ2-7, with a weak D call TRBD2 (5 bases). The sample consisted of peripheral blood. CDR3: CASSTRTFSTYEQYV. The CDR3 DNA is TGTGCCAGCAGCACACGGACTTTTTCAACCTACGAGCAGTACGTC.